What follows are 28 T cell receptor beta chains derived from one specimen sequenced in a study of cytomegalovirus exposure and HLA in healthy donors. PCR employed 60 Vbeta and 13 Jbeta primers. Data came from immunoSEQ multiplex PCR; TCRdb stores just in-frame clones and leaves some out. The sample has hundreds of thousands of clones, approximately 90% seen once; the top ten hold over 0.95%. The specimen was PBMCs. These receptors were obtained from a woman aged 18-29 years in good health and CMV-seronegative.

The genes are TRBV30 and TRBJ1-4; TRBD1 matches 8 bases. V was pared by 6 bases and J by 11 bases, with 14 bases of the junction left unmatched. Germline lookup yields CDR1 GTSNPN and CDR2 SVGIG (reference sequence). CDR3 length equals 14 residues. The DNA for the CDR3 is TGTGCCTGTAAAAAACTCCAGGGGGCGGGCAAACTGTTTTTT. It translates to CACKKLQGAGKLFF.

The gene calls are TRBV7-3 and TRBJ2-2; D gene unclear. The CDR3 runs to 15 residues. Germline V gene sequence: CDR1 SGHTA, CDR2 FQGTGA. Trimming left V 0 bases short and J 4 bases short, with 9 bases between. The CDR3 DNA sequence: TGTGCCAGCAGCTTAACTCGGAGTAGCACCGGGGAGCTGTTTTTT. Amino acids: CASSLTRSSTGELFF.

This sequence joins TRBV4-2 and TRBJ1-1; TRBD1 agrees at 8 bases. Germline CDR1 reads LGHNA; CDR2 reads YNFKEQ. V lost 4 bases to trimming and J lost 3 bases; unmatched junction nucleotides: 4. The length of the CDR3 is 14 residues. Here the CDR3 DNA reads TGTGCCAGCAGCCCGGGACAGGATTACACTGAAGCTTTCTTT. Amino acids: CASSPGQDYTEAFF.

CDR3 residues: CSVDVAGLNIQYF. CDR3 bases: TGCAGCGTGGACGTGGCGGGTTTAAACATTCAGTACTTC. The chain employs TRBV29-1 and TRBJ2-4; weak D call: TRBD2 (5 bases). CDR1 and CDR2 (germline): SQVTM, ANQGSEA. This CDR3 is 13 amino acids long. The V end lost 6 bases, the J end lost 6 bases, and 15 bases lay between the germline ends.

This clone appeared a single time. The chain is built from TRBV2 and TRBJ2-3; 11 nucleotides agree with TRBD2. Per germline, CDR1 SNHLY and CDR2 FYNNEI. This CDR3 has 16 amino acids. V shed 1 base, J shed 2 bases, and the junction held 2 bases outside the gene matches. Written as DNA, the CDR3 is TGTGCCAGCAGTGAAGAGGGACTAGCGGTCACAGATACGCAGTATTTT. Protein product: CASSEEGLAVTDTQYF.

The rearrangement uses TRBV10-2 and TRBJ2-2; 7 nucleotides agree with TRBD1. In germline, CDR1 is WSHSY, CDR2 SAAADI. The CDR3 sequence is 14 residues long. J was trimmed by 1 base and V by 7 bases; bases with no gene match: 3. The CDR3 DNA follows: TGCGCCAGCAATCGACAGGGGAACACCGGGGAGCTGTTTTTT. Its translation: CASNRQGNTGELFF.

This sequence joins TRBV29-1 and TRBJ2-5; TRBD1 is a possible D gene (5 bases). The CDR3 covers 14 residues. Trimming stripped 1 base from V and 3 bases from J, with 12 bases between. Germline V gene data show CDR1 as SQVTM and CDR2 as ANQGSEA. The CDR3 spells CSVEGRQSKETQYF. The CDR3 region has the DNA TGCAGCGTTGAAGGGCGACAGAGCAAAGAGACCCAGTACTTC.

This chain links TRBV6-6 with TRBJ2-7; TRBD1 is a possible D gene (6 bases). The CDR3 contains 13 residues. Germline V gene lookup returns CDR1 MNHNY and CDR2 SVGAGI (reference sequence). V dropped 7 bases and J dropped 3 bases, with 13 bases sitting between them. The CDR3 loop is CASKLAGVYEQYF. The CDR3 DNA is TGTGCCAGCAAGTTGGCAGGGGTCTACGAGCAGTACTTC.

This sequence joins TRBV7-9 and TRBJ1-1; 11 bases line up with TRBD1. Germline V gives CDR1 SEHNR, CDR2 FQNEAQ (reference sequence). The V and J ends lost 10 bases and 4 bases, in that order; junction bases with no gene match: 8. The CDR3 length is 14 residues. CDR3 in DNA: TGTGCCACCGTACGGACAGGGGGCGTCACTGAAGCTTTCTTT. It is translated as CATVRTGGVTEAFF.

The genes are TRBV7-2 and TRBJ1-1; TRBD1 might be the D (5 bases). The CDR3 totals 14 residues. Between the trimmed V and J ends, which lost 3 bases and 4 bases, there was a span of 12 bases. Germline V lookup: CDR1 SGHTA, CDR2 FQGNSA. The CDR3 loop is CASSLSGGVTEAFF. CDR3 sequence (DNA): TGTGCCAGCAGCTTGTCTGGGGGGGTCACTGAAGCTTTCTTT.

The V gene is TRBV5-1, the J gene TRBJ2-3; 9 positions match TRBD2. The V gene's germline CDR1 is SGHRS and CDR2 YFSETQ. Losses at the gene ends were 3 bases for V and 1 base for J; bases not matched to a gene: 3. This CDR3 comprises 15 residues. The CDR3 sequence: CASSSRTSGTDTQYF. In nucleotides, the CDR3 is TGCGCCAGCAGCTCCAGGACTAGCGGCACAGATACGCAGTATTTT.

The J gene is TRBJ1-1, the V gene TRBV4-3; a possible D gene is TRBD1 (5 bases). This CDR3 region has 16 residues. Germline CDR1 LGHNA, CDR2 YSLEER. V was shortened by 0 bases and J by 1 base, with 12 bases between the two germline ends. This CDR3 reads CASSQDIYRPNTEAFF. As DNA, the CDR3 is TGCGCCAGCAGCCAAGATATATACAGGCCGAACACTGAAGCTTTCTTT.

This clone was counted a few times. The rearrangement joins TRBV9 to TRBJ1-2; 7 bases fit TRBD1. Losses at the gene ends were 4 bases for V and 4 bases for J; bases not matched to a gene: 7. The CDR3 covers 14 residues. Germline V gene data show CDR1 as SGDLS and CDR2 as YYNGEE. CDR3 DNA sequence: TGTGCCAGCAGCCTAGCACAGGGGTCCTATGGCTACACCTTC. This translates into CASSLAQGSYGYTF.

This clone appeared once. The chain employs TRBV5-4 and TRBJ2-3; 9 bases are a match to TRBD2. The V gene's germline CDR1 is SGHNT and CDR2 YYREEE (reference sequence). The CDR3 is 17 residues long. Trimming cost V 4 bases and J 6 bases; bases outside gene matches: 15. This chain's CDR3 is CASSPRRREGQSDTQYF. The CDR3 DNA reads TGTGCCAGCAGCCCGAGACGGCGGGAGGGCCAGTCGGATACGCAGTATTTT. The full variable domain, rest sourced from reference TRBV5-4 and TRBJ2-3, is ETGVTQSPTHLIKTRGQQVTLRCSSQSGHNTVSWYQQALGQGPQFIFQYYREEENGRGNFPPRFSGLQFPNYSSELNVNALELDDSALYLCASSPRRREGQSDTQYFGPGTRLTVL.

The J gene is TRBJ1-1, the V gene TRBV10-2; 10 nucleotides line up with TRBD1. The germline gives CDR1 WSHSY, CDR2 SAAADI. The length of the CDR3 is 16 residues. Trimming at V came to 5 bases and at J to 0 bases, leaving 6 bases not matched to a gene. CDR3 bases: TGCGCCAGCAGTTCCTGGACAGGGGGGATGAACACTGAAGCTTTCTTT. It yields the protein CASSSWTGGMNTEAFF.

This chain links TRBV6-5 with TRBJ2-7, with 9 positions matching TRBD1. The CDR3 extends over 13 amino acids. The germline V gene encodes CDR1 MNHEY and CDR2 SVGAGI. The V and J ends lost 6 bases and 6 bases, in that order; junction bases with no gene match: 6. DNA of the CDR3: TGTGCCAGCAGCTCTTACAGGGGGCCCGAGCAGTACTTC. This codes for CASSSYRGPEQYF.

V and J are TRBV7-3 and TRBJ1-1; no definite D call. The CDR3 consists of 15 residues. CDR1 and CDR2 (germline): SGHTA, FQGTGA. Trimming removed 1 base at V and 1 base at J, with 10 bases between. CDR3 loop: CASSLNPSRNTEAFF. Written as DNA, the CDR3 is TGTGCCAGCAGCTTAAACCCCTCCAGGAACACTGAAGCTTTCTTT.

The J gene is TRBJ2-1, the V gene TRBV4-2, with TRBD2 matching 10 bases. Trimming at V came to 4 bases and at J to 7 bases, leaving 10 bases not matched to a gene. This CDR3 has 16 residues. Germline CDR1 and CDR2: LGHNA and YNFKEQ. The CDR3 coding sequence is TGTGCCAGCAGCCCTCCTAGCGGGAGAAGGGGGAATGAGCAGTTCTTC. Translating it yields CASSPPSGRRGNEQFF.

This chain joins TRBV27 and TRBJ2-7; 7 bases are shared with TRBD1. The CDR3 length is 14 residues. The J segment lost 2 bases and the V segment lost 4 bases, leaving 5 bases of the junction unmatched. Germline V gene lookup returns CDR1 MNHEY and CDR2 SMNVEV (reference sequence). Here the CDR3 reads CASSSDTGAYEQYF. CDR3 DNA: TGTGCCAGCAGTTCAGACACAGGGGCCTACGAGCAGTACTTC.

This rearrangement joins TRBV7-9 to TRBJ2-1, with a possible D match to TRBD1 (5 bases). The V and J ends lost 3 bases and 4 bases respectively, with 16 bases between them. The CDR3 loop spans 16 amino acids. Germline values: CDR1 SEHNR, CDR2 FQNEAQ (reference sequence). The CDR3 DNA is TGTGCCAGCAGCTTCCCCTTAGGGGTCCTTTACAATGAGCAGTTCTTC. It is translated as CASSFPLGVLYNEQFF.

The V call is TRBV19, the J call TRBJ1-3; 8 bases line up with TRBD1. This CDR3 is built from 17 residues. V lost 5 bases and J lost 2; bases outside the gene matches: 11. The germline V gene encodes CDR1 LNHDA and CDR2 SQIVND (reference sequence). DNA of the CDR3: TGTGCCAGTAGTCCGGGACAGGAAACAGCCCCTGGAAACACCATATATTTT. It yields the protein CASSPGQETAPGNTIYF. The variable domain in full, with the rest retrieved from reference TRBV19 and TRBJ1-3, is DGGITQSPKYLFRKEGQNVTLSCEQNLNHDAMYWYRQDPGQGLRLIYYSQIVNDFQKGDIAEGYSVSREKKESFPLTVTSAQKNPTAFYLCASSPGQETAPGNTIYFGEGSWLTVV.

The rearrangement joins TRBV9 to TRBJ2-2, with 8 nucleotides matching TRBD1. The CDR3 is made up of 14 amino acids. The V segment lost 0 bases and the J segment 6 bases; nucleotides outside the gene matches: 1. Germline-derived CDR1 and CDR2 are SGDLS and YYNGEE. CDR3 in amino acids: CASSVGQGSGELFF. CDR3 nucleotide sequence: TGTGCCAGCAGCGTAGGACAGGGGTCCGGGGAGCTGTTTTTT.

CDR3 bases: TGCGCCAGCAGCCTACGACAGAGCATGAACACTGAAGCTTTCTTT. Translated: CASSLRQSMNTEAFF. This chain joins TRBV4-1 and TRBJ1-1, with TRBD1 as a possible D gene (5 bases). The CDR3 spans 15 residues. Germline V gene data show CDR1 as MGHRA and CDR2 as YSYEKL. V was trimmed by 4 bases and J by 0 bases, leaving 12 bases between them.

The J gene is TRBJ2-7, the V gene TRBV5-6; D remains ambiguous. Germline values: CDR1 SGHDT, CDR2 YYEEEE. V was clipped by 2 bases and J by 3 bases, with 6 bases between them. This CDR3 has 12 amino acids. CDR3 loop: CASSFQNYEQYF. CDR3 nucleotide sequence: TGTGCCAGCAGCTTCCAGAACTACGAGCAGTACTTC. Together with reference TRBV5-6 and TRBJ2-7, the CDR3 gives the full variable domain: DAGVTQSPTHLIKTRGQQVTLRCSPKSGHDTVSWYQQALGQGPQFIFQYYEEEERQRGNFPDRFSGHQFPNYSSELNVNALLLGDSALYLCASSFQNYEQYFGPGTRLTVT.

This rearrangement joins TRBV9 to TRBJ2-3, with 8 nucleotides matching TRBD1. Germline V gene sequence: CDR1 SGDLS, CDR2 YYNGEE. Trimming cost V 5 bases and J 7 bases; bases outside gene matches: 9. This CDR3 has 14 residues. CDR3 amino acids: CASSGQGLYYTQYF. The CDR3 DNA follows: TGTGCCAGCAGTGGACAGGGCCTGTATTATACGCAGTATTTT.

The V and J genes are TRBV9 and TRBJ2-1; 8 nucleotides match TRBD2. Germline V lookup: CDR1 SGDLS, CDR2 YYNGEE. CDR3 length: 15 amino acids. With 0 bases clipped from V and 6 bases from J, the junction kept 5 bases outside the gene matches. CDR3 amino acids: CASSVEIAGINEQFF. CDR3 coding DNA: TGTGCCAGCAGCGTAGAAATAGCGGGGATCAATGAGCAGTTCTTC.

The V call is TRBV5-4, the J call TRBJ1-1, with 11 bases fitting TRBD1. In germline, CDR1 is SGHNT, CDR2 YYREEE (reference sequence). The CDR3 has 16 amino acids. V trimming: 4 bases; J trimming: 1 base; junction bases outside the gene matches: 6. The CDR3: CASSPDRGLWNTEAFF. The CDR3 bases are TGTGCCAGCAGCCCGGACAGGGGGCTGTGGAACACTGAAGCTTTCTTT.

The J gene is TRBJ1-1, the V gene TRBV9, with TRBD1 matching over 8 bases. The CDR3 totals 15 residues. Germline CDR1 reads SGDLS; CDR2 reads YYNGEE. Germline trimming cut 0 bases from V and 4 bases from J; bases unmatched to any gene: 5. CDR3 DNA: TGTGCCAGCAGCGTAGTGCAGGGGGCGAGCACTGAAGCTTTCTTT. Translated: CASSVVQGASTEAFF.